These 11 T cell receptor beta chains were sequenced from one sample in a study of blood T cell repertoires in COVID-19. The table came from immunoSEQ multiplex PCR; TCRdb's copy has only in-frame clones and leaves some out. The repertoire consists of 97,000 or so clones, with more than 75% occurring once and the leading ten covering under 20%. The specimen was peripheral blood. The receptors stem from a man aged 80 or over with acute or convalescent COVID-19.

The chain uses TRBV19 and TRBJ1-5, with a possible D match to TRBD1 (6 bases). Germline CDR1 reads LNHDA; CDR2 reads SQIVND (reference sequence). Trimming stripped 3 bases from V and 3 bases from J, with 12 bases between. The length of the CDR3 is 15 residues. The CDR3 protein is CASSIGDTFNQPQHF. In DNA, the CDR3 is TGTGCCAGTAGTATTGGGGACACCTTCAATCAGCCCCAGCATTTT.

The V and J genes are TRBV18 and TRBJ2-3; a possible D gene is TRBD1 (6 bases). This CDR3 region has 14 residues. Looked up from germline, CDR1 is KGHSH and CDR2 is LQKENI. Between the trimmed V and J ends, which lost 3 bases and 2 bases, there was a span of 9 bases. The DNA for the CDR3 is TGTGCCAGCTCACCCCTGGGGGCCACAGATACGCAGTATTTT. Its translation is CASSPLGATDTQYF.

The chain couples TRBV10-3 to TRBJ1-4; TRBD1 agrees at 9 bases. V lost 6 bases to trimming and J lost 2 bases; unmatched junction nucleotides: 4. The CDR3 consists of 15 residues. Germline V lookup: CDR1 ENHRY, CDR2 SYGVKD. CDR3 region: CAIRKGQGTNEKLFF. CDR3 sequence (DNA): TGTGCCATCAGGAAGGGACAGGGTACTAATGAAAAACTGTTTTTT.

The genes are TRBV15 and TRBJ2-7; possible D gene TRBD1, 5 bases. V lost 4 bases, J lost 3 bases, and 7 bases lay in between. The germline gives CDR1 LNHNV, CDR2 YYDKDF (reference sequence). The CDR3 loop spans 12 amino acids. The CDR3 bases are TGTGCCACCAGCACAGGGAACTACGAGCAGTACTTC. The encoded protein is CATSTGNYEQYF.

This sequence joins TRBV2 and TRBJ2-5; TRBD2 is a possible D gene (6 bases). CDR1 SNHLY and CDR2 FYNNEI come from the germline V gene. Trimming removed 0 bases from V and 1 base from J, with 27 bases in between. CDR3 length: 21 amino acids. CDR3: CASSEAMLEGDLAAGQETQYF. The CDR3 DNA reads TGTGCCAGCAGTGAAGCAATGTTGGAAGGGGACTTGGCAGCGGGCCAAGAGACCCAGTACTTC.

The chain has TRBV18 and TRBJ1-1, with a possible D match to TRBD1 (5 bases). Germline V gene sequence: CDR1 KGHSH, CDR2 LQKENI. Trimming stripped 2 bases from V and 1 base from J, with 5 bases between. This CDR3 has 13 amino acids. This chain's CDR3 is CASSPGANTEAFF. In DNA, the CDR3 is TGTGCCAGCTCACCAGGGGCGAACACTGAAGCTTTCTTT.

Comment on this clone: Additional DNA sequences in this sample encode the identical CDR3. V is TRBV28 and J is TRBJ1-5, with 8 bases lining up with TRBD1. CDR3 length equals 15 residues. Germline values: CDR1 MDHEN, CDR2 SYDVKM. V shed 5 bases and J 4 bases; nucleotides not matched to a gene: 7. The CDR3, as DNA: TGTGCCAGCAGTCCCCCCGGACAGGGAAATCAGCCCCAGCATTTT. It encodes CASSPPGQGNQPQHF.

The V call is TRBV28, the J call TRBJ1-5; 12 bases agree with TRBD1. Trimming at V came to 5 bases and at J to 5 bases, leaving 4 bases not matched to a gene. This CDR3 is 15 amino acids long. Germline V CDR1 and CDR2: MDHEN, SYDVKM. CDR3 sequence reads: CASSTGTGGYQPQHF. CDR3 DNA sequence: TGTGCCAGCAGTACCGGGACAGGGGGCTATCAGCCCCAGCATTTT.

The CDR3 is CAWTVRSDSYNEQFF. CDR3 bases: TGTGCCTGGACCGTACGGAGCGACTCCTACAATGAGCAGTTCTTC. The chain couples TRBV30 to TRBJ2-1; no clear D gene. V gave up 4 bases and J gave up 0 bases, with 13 bases separating them. CDR3 length: 15 residues. Germline values: CDR1 GTSNPN, CDR2 SVGIG (reference sequence).

This clone was detected once. The J gene is TRBJ1-3, the V gene TRBV5-6, with D perhaps TRBD1 (5 bases). From germline, CDR1 is SGHDT and CDR2 YYEEEE. The CDR3 consists of 14 residues. V was pared by 8 bases and J by 2 bases, with 14 bases between. The CDR3 DNA follows: TGTGCCAGTCGGCCGTGGGGGGCTGGAAACACCATATATTTT. This sequence encodes CASRPWGAGNTIYF.

V is TRBV3-1 (or the pseudogene TRBV3-2) and J is TRBJ1-1, with 11 bases fitting TRBD1. This CDR3 is 20 amino acids long. The germline CDR1 and CDR2 sequences are LGHDT and YNNKEL (reference sequence). Trimming cost V 0 bases and J 1 base; bases outside gene matches: 13. CDR3 nucleotides: TGTGCCAGCAGCCAAGATTGGGTTTTGGGGACAGGGGGTAGGAACACTGAAGCTTTCTTT. This translates into CASSQDWVLGTGGRNTEAFF.